The entry below gives a single T cell receptor (beta chain) sequence along with its context. Its antigen is not known. This sample is drawn from a study of OX40 agonist ivuxolimab in advanced cancers. Study as a whole: The treatment was a fully human IgG2 OX40 agonist, ivuxolimab. Findings and limits, study-wide: At 0.1-3.0 mg/kg, partial responders had clonal expansion among the lowest observed.

A history of autoimmune disease or systemic immunosuppression excluded patients. Blood got drawn at baseline, again on cycle 4 day 1, and then on cycle 7 day 1. Assay: immunoSEQ multiplex PCR; the TCRdb copy retains only in-frame clones and omits some. The data contain 55,000 to 75,000 clones, about nine tenths of them singletons. Germline V CDR1 and CDR2: MDHEN, SYDVKM. This CDR3 is built from 17 residues. The ends lost 3 bases at V and 0 bases at J; junction bases unmatched: 8. This chain connects TRBV28 to TRBJ1-3; 7 bases map to TRBD1. The material sequenced was CD4+ or CD8+ T cells sorted from blood, taken in a trial of the OX40 agonist ivuxolimab. This sequence was found in an adult with an advanced solid tumor such as melanoma, head and neck, liver or kidney cancer. The CDR3 sequence: CASSFGTAQSSGNTIYF. In DNA form, the CDR3 reads TGTGCCAGCAGTTTCGGGACAGCTCAGAGCTCTGGAAACACCATATATTTT.